Each of the 4 T cell receptor beta chains below was sequenced from the same sample in a study of shared clonotypes between healthy human individuals (TCRdb year 2020). The library was produced with the immunoSEQ multiplex PCR assay. TCRdb carries this immuneACCESS record with in-frame sequences only. Its versions omit some clonotypes, under half of them owing to an unresolved V gene in the studies checked, with the rest unexplained. The sample data list about 680,000 clones, and roughly 72% of these were observed just once. In total, the top ten clones hold around 1.7% of the sample. What was sequenced was memory CD4+ T cells sorted from blood. This sample's cell subset or site label indicates: CD45RA-negative fraction. The receptors derive from a woman aged 25 to 45 in good health.

DNA for the CDR3: TGTGCCAGCAAAAGACAGATGAATGAAAAACTGTTTTTT. Residues: CASKRQMNEKLFF. This rearrangement joins TRBV28 to TRBJ1-4, with D possibly being TRBD1 (5 bases). This CDR3 has 13 amino acids. Germline V lookup: CDR1 MDHEN, CDR2 SYDVKM. Trimming took 7 bases from V and 5 from J, leaving 11 bases between them.

The chain recombines TRBV9 with TRBJ2-3; TRBD2 agrees at 10 bases. Germline V CDR1 and CDR2: SGDLS, YYNGEE. The V and J ends lost 4 bases and 4 bases, in that order; junction bases with no gene match: 3. CDR3 length: 14 amino acids. CDR3 sequence: CASSSGLASDTQYF. Written as DNA, the CDR3 is TGTGCCAGCAGCTCGGGACTAGCGTCAGATACGCAGTATTTT. The full variable domain, with the rest looked up from reference TRBV9 and TRBJ2-3, is DSGVTQTPKHLITATGQRVTLRCSPRSGDLSVYWYQQSLDQGLQFLIQYYNGEERAKGNILERFSAQQFPDLHSELNLSSLELGDSALYFCASSSGLASDTQYFGPGTRLTVL.

This rearrangement joins TRBV10-2 to TRBJ2-3; D gene ambiguous. Germline CDR1 WSHSY, CDR2 SAAADI. The V end lost 4 bases, the J end lost 2 bases, and 13 bases lay between the germline ends. The CDR3 contains 15 residues. The CDR3 here is CASSGASTFTDTQYF. CDR3 coding DNA: TGCGCCAGCAGTGGGGCGAGTACCTTCACAGATACGCAGTATTTT.

The chain couples TRBV19 to TRBJ1-5, with unresolved D. CDR3 length: 15 residues. V lost 2 bases to trimming and J lost 4 bases, with 12 bases between them. The germline CDR1 and CDR2 sequences are LNHDA and SQIVND (reference sequence). The CDR3 nucleotides are TGTGCCAGTAGTATACGGTCAGCAGTGAATCAGCCCCAGCATTTT. It codes for CASSIRSAVNQPQHF.